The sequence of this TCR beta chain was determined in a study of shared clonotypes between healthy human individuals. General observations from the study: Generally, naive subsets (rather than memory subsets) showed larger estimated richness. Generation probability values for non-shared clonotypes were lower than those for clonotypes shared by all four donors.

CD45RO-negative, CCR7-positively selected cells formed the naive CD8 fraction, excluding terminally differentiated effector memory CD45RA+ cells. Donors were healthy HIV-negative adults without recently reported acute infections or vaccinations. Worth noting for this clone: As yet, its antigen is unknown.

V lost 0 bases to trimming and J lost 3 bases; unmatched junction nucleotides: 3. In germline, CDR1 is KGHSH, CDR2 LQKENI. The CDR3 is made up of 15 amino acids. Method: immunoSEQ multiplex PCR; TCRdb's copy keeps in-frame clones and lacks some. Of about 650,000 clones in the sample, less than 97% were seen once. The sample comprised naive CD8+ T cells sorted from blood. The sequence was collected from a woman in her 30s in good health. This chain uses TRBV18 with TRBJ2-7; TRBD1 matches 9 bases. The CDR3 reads CASSPPGQGYYEQYF. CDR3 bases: TGTGCCAGCTCACCACCGGGACAGGGATACTACGAGCAGTACTTC.